This T cell receptor beta chain came from a study of neurological immune-mediated disorders. Study-wide context: The disease course was relapsing-remitting in around 30 and secondary progressive in about 9% of the 34 multiple sclerosis patients. Overall study findings and caveats: Multiple sclerosis, the disease with the least TCR clonal expansion, fell below healthy controls, whereas HTLV-1-associated myelopathy showed the most.

This clonotype has a handful of counts. Its antigen is currently unknown. The junction does not match germline at one end; this may be a read error. TCRdb independently ran MiXCR on the 5' RACE reads; one entry per CDR3 protein. The table lists over 60,000 distinct CDR3 sequences, 4% to 6% of them singletons. This clonotype originated in a woman in her thirties with multiple sclerosis. The sequenced sample consisted of PBMCs.

Written as DNA, the CDR3 is TGTGCCAGCAGCGCCGACTGGAATTCACCCCTCAACTTT. This encodes CASSADWNSPLNF. The chain recombines TRBV7-2 with TRBJ1-6; no firm D call. Germline V gene data show CDR1 as SGHTA and CDR2 as FQGNSA. The CDR3 runs 13 residues.